The 8 T cell receptor beta chains listed next were all sequenced from one sample in a study of T cells in Graves' hyperthyroidism and ophthalmopathy. TCR beta CDR3 regions were amplified from RNA transcripts. Researchers ran a first-round RT-PCR on the TCR CDR3 using the HTBI primer set. Each CDR3 protein is one row after TCRdb ran MiXCR on the multiplex PCR reads. The data contain about 380,000 distinct CDR3 sequences, more than 11% of them seen just once; the ten biggest clones take up 9.5% to 11%. The sequencing sample was made of blood. Source of these receptors: a woman in her sixties or seventies with Graves' hyperthyroidism.

In this sample, this clonotype turned up once. The V gene is TRBV10-3, the J gene TRBJ1-4; 7 nucleotides match TRBD1. V was clipped by 5 bases and J by 6 bases; unmatched bases: 0. Per germline, CDR1 ENHRY and CDR2 SYGVKD. CDR3 length: 12 amino acids. The CDR3 loop reads CAISTGDEKLFF. The CDR3 coding sequence is TGTGCCATCAGTACAGGGGATGAAAAACTGTTTTTT.

The V gene is TRBV27, the J gene TRBJ1-5; D is perhaps TRBD1 (5 bases). This CDR3 has 15 amino acids. V shed 3 bases and J shed 3 bases, with 12 bases lying between them. CDR1 and CDR2 from the germline V gene are MNHEY and SMNVEV (reference sequence). The CDR3 coding sequence is TGTGCCAGCAGTTTTAGATCAGGGAACAATCAGCCCCAGCATTTT. Its translation is CASSFRSGNNQPQHF.

This clonotype has at least ten counts. The rearrangement uses TRBV5-1 and TRBJ1-2, with 7 bases identical to TRBD1. V gave up 3 bases and J gave up 4 bases; unmatched junction bases: 6. CDR1 and CDR2 (germline): SGHRS, YFSETQ. The CDR3 is 14 residues long. The CDR3 loop reads CASSSGRDSYGYTF. CDR3 in DNA: TGCGCCAGCAGCTCAGGCCGGGACAGCTATGGCTACACCTTC.

This clonotype was counted ten times or more. The V call is TRBV10-3, the J call TRBJ1-4; the D is unclear. Trimming took 0 bases from V and 7 from J, leaving 9 bases between them. This CDR3 comprises 14 residues. From germline, CDR1 is ENHRY and CDR2 SYGVKD. The CDR3 DNA follows: TGTGCCATCAGTGAGTCGTACACGAGTGAAAAACTGTTTTTT. This sequence encodes CAISESYTSEKLFF.

This clonotype was counted at least ten times. The CDR3: CATSTGVRYGYTF. In DNA, the CDR3 is TGTGCCACATCCACAGGGGTGCGGTATGGCTACACCTTC. V and J are TRBV10-3 and TRBJ1-2; 7 bases align to TRBD1. V shed 10 bases and J 5 bases; nucleotides not matched to a gene: 10. CDR3 length: 13 residues. CDR1 is ENHRY and CDR2 is SYGVKD in the germline V gene.

On this clonotype itself: A read error may be the cause here, since a much bigger clone is one base away. This sequence joins TRBV7-9 and TRBJ2-7, with a possible D match to TRBD1 (6 bases). Matching the DNA end better, TRBJ2-1 makes the J call doubtful. The CDR3 consists of 15 residues. Germline CDR1 SEHNR, CDR2 FQNEAQ (reference sequence). The CDR3: CASTMGARGFYEQFF. CDR3 DNA sequence: TGTGCCAGCACCATGGGGGCGAGGGGTTTCTACGAGCAGTTCTTC.

Ten or more counts support this clonotype. The chain couples TRBV19 to TRBJ2-7, with 14 bases fitting TRBD2. In germline, CDR1 is LNHDA, CDR2 SQIVND (reference sequence). Unmatched junction bases numbered 7, after V lost 7 bases and J lost 5 bases. CDR3 length equals 15 residues. The CDR3 loop is CASTGLAGGLDEQYF. For the CDR3, the DNA is TGTGCCAGTACCGGACTAGCGGGAGGTCTGGACGAGCAGTACTTC.

Ten or more counts support this clonotype. The rearrangement joins TRBV5-1 to TRBJ1-2; 11 positions agree with TRBD1. The CDR3 contains 15 residues. Germline CDR1 is SGHRS and CDR2 is YFSETQ. Unmatched junction bases numbered 10, after V lost 4 bases and J lost 8 bases. DNA for the CDR3: TGCGCCAGCAGCCTAGGAGGGACAGGGGGAATGGGCTACACCTTC. It specifies CASSLGGTGGMGYTF.